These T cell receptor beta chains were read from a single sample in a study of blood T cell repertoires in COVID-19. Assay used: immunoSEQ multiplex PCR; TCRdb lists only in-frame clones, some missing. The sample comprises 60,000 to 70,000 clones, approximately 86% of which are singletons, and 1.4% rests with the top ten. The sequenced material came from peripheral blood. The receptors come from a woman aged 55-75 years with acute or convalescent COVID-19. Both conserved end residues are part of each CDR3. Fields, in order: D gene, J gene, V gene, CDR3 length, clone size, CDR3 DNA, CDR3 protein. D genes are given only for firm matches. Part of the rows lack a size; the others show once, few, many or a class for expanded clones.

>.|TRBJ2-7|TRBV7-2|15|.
TGTGCCAGCAGCCTGAGGGAAGGCCTCTCCTACGAGCAGTACTTC
CASSLREGLSYEQYF
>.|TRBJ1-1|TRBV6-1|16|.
TGTGCCAGCAGTGAAATTCTGCGAAGCATGAACACTGAAGCTTTCTTT
CASSEILRSMNTEAFF
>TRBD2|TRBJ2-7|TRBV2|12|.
TGTGCCAGCAGACGGGGAGGGAGCGAGCAGTACTTC
CASRRGGSEQYF
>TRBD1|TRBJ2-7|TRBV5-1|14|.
TGCGCCAGCAGCTTTGGGCAGGGGGCGGACGAGCAGTACTTC
CASSFGQGADEQYF
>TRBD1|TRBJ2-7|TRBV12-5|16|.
TGTGCTAGTGGTCCTCACCCCGGGACAGGACACTACGAGCAGTACTTC
CASGPHPGTGHYEQYF
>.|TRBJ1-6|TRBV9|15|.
TGTGCCAGCAGCCGCCAAGCAGGGGACAATTCACCCCTCCACTTT
CASSRQAGDNSPLHF
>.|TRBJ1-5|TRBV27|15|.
TGTGCCAGCAGTTTATGGGCACAGGCCAATCAGCCCCAGCATTTT
CASSLWAQANQPQHF
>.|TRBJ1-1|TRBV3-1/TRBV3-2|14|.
TGTGCCAGCAGCCAAGGAGCGGGACGCACTGAAGCTTTCTTT
CASSQGAGRTEAFF
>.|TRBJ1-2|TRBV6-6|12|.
TGTGCCAGCAGTTACGGAGCCTATGGCTACACCTTC
CASSYGAYGYTF
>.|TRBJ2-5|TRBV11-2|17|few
TGTGCCAGCACCCCAAGGGGGGGACGGATGTATGTGAAGACCCAGTACTTC
CASTPRGGRMYVKTQYF
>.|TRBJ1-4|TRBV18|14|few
TGTGCCAGCTCACAAAACAGGGATAATGAAAAACTGTTTTTT
CASSQNRDNEKLFF
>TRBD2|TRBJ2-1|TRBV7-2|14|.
TGTGCCAGCAGCTTAGGAGGGACTATCAATGAGCAGTTCTTC
CASSLGGTINEQFF
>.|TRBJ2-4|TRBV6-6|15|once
TGTGCCAGCAGTTACCTGACTTTAGCCAAAAACATTCAGTACTTC
CASSYLTLAKNIQYF
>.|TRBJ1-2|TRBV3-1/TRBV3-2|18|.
TGTGCCAGCAACCCTTCCGTAGCCCCGACGCCGGGGGACTATGGCTACACCTTC
CASNPSVAPTPGDYGYTF
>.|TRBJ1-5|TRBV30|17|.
TGTGCCTGGAGCGGCGGACCTATTAAGACGCGGGGTCAGCCCCAGCATTTT
CAWSGGPIKTRGQPQHF
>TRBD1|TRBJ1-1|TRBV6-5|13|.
TGTGCCAGCGGACAGGGGGGGAACACTGAAGCTTTCTTT
CASGQGGNTEAFF
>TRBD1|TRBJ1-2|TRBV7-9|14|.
TGTGCCAGCAGCCGACAGGGTTTAAACTATGGCTACACCTTC
CASSRQGLNYGYTF
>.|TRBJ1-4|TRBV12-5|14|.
TGTGCTAGTGTTTCCCGGGAGGGTTTGGAAAAACTGTTTTTT
CASVSREGLEKLFF
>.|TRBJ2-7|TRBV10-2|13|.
TGCGCCAGCAGTGAGTACCTGCGACAGGAGCAGTACTTC
CASSEYLRQEQYF
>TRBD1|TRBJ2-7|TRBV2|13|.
TGTGCCAGCAGGACAGGGGGTACCTACGAGCAGTACTTC
CASRTGGTYEQYF
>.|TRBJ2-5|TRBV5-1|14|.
TGCGCCAGCAGCTTGTTGGGCGGGGAAGAGACCCAGTACTTC
CASSLLGGEETQYF
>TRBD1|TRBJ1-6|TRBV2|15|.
TGTGCCAGCAGTGCGGCAGGGGGCAATAATTCACCCCTCCACTTT
CASSAAGGNNSPLHF
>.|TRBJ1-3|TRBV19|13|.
TGTGCCAGTAAAATTAACTCTGGAAACACCATATATTTT
CASKINSGNTIYF
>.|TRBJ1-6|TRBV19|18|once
TGTGCCAGTAGTATATCCGCTCGGCGGTACTCCTATAATTCACCCCTCCACTTT
CASSISARRYSYNSPLHF
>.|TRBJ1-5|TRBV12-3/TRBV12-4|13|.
TGTGCCAGCAGTGCACAGGGCAATCAGCCCCAGCATTTT
CASSAQGNQPQHF
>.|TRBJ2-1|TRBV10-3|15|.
TGTGCCATCAGTGAACTGGACAGATCTAACAATGAGCAGTTCTTC
CAISELDRSNNEQFF